The 29 T cell receptor beta chains reported below all come from one sample, sequenced in a study of response to subunit inactivated influenza vaccine. Each CDR3 protein gets one entry after TCRdb re-called the RT-PCR reads with MiXCR. The sample has 490,000 or so distinct CDR3 sequences; around 8% are singletons. This sample comprised PBMCs from blood, obtained roughly 24 months after vaccination. These receptors were collected from a man in his fifties or sixties who received an inactivated influenza vaccine.

This clonotype was seen only a few times. This chain's CDR3 is CASSLIGARTYEQYF. The DNA for the CDR3 is TGCGCCAGCAGCCTCATCGGGGCCCGCACCTACGAGCAGTACTTC. The chain links TRBV5-1 to TRBJ2-7; D is tentatively TRBD1 or TRBD2 (5 bases each). Germline V gene lookup returns CDR1 SGHRS and CDR2 YFSETQ. This CDR3 contains 15 residues. The ends were cut back, 4 bases at V and 2 bases at J, with 16 bases in the middle.

This clonotype was counted at least ten times. The rearrangement joins TRBV5-1 to TRBJ2-7; 9 bases are a match to TRBD1. V lost 2 bases, J lost 4 bases, and 7 bases stayed unmatched. Per germline, CDR1 SGHRS and CDR2 YFSETQ. The CDR3 covers 15 residues. The CDR3 region has the DNA TGCGCCAGCAGCTTCCTCCGTGGACAGGGGTACGAGCAGTACTTC. This sequence encodes CASSFLRGQGYEQYF.

The chain recombines TRBV28 with TRBJ2-7, with D possibly TRBD2 on 6 matching bases. CDR1 and CDR2 from the germline V gene are MDHEN and SYDVKM. V was shortened by 6 bases and J by 2 bases, with 14 bases between the two germline ends. The length of the CDR3 is 14 residues. CDR3 in amino acids: CASRPGTFAYEQYF. Here the CDR3 DNA reads TGTGCCAGCAGACCCGGGACTTTCGCCTACGAGCAGTACTTC.

The table lists this clonotype with many counts. CDR3 nucleotide sequence: TGCAGTGCTAGAGATATACGGGAGGGCCGCAATGAGCAGTTCTTC. Encoded protein: CSARDIREGRNEQFF. V gene TRBV20-1 combines with J gene TRBJ2-1; 8 bases are a match to TRBD2. The CDR3 totals 15 residues. Trimming removed 0 bases from V and 6 bases from J; junction bases left unmatched: 7. CDR1 DFQATT and CDR2 SNEGSKA come from the germline V gene (reference sequence).

This clonotype was found a few times. The chain has TRBV20-1 and TRBJ2-3; TRBD1 or TRBD2 may be the D gene (5 bases each). Germline V lookup: CDR1 DFQATT, CDR2 SNEGSKA (reference sequence). This CDR3 has 16 residues. Trimming removed 0 bases from V and 7 bases from J, with 20 bases in between. The CDR3 loop is CSARDRWDGFGNTQYF. The CDR3 coding sequence is TGCAGTGCTAGAGATCGTTGGGACGGATTTGGGAATACGCAGTATTTT.

This clonotype has at least ten counts. The V gene is TRBV3-1, the J gene TRBJ2-5; 7 nucleotides align to TRBD1. The trim removed 4 bases at V and 5 bases at J, leaving 13 bases unmatched. Germline loops: CDR1 LGHDT, CDR2 YNNKEL (reference sequence). The CDR3 consists of 16 residues. In DNA form, the CDR3 reads TGTGCCAGCAGCCTTTACTCCCAGGGGGTTGTGGAGACCCAGTACTTC. This translates into CASSLYSQGVVETQYF.

The chain carries TRBV4-3 and TRBJ1-5, with a weak D call TRBD1 (5 bases). The CDR3 totals 16 residues. Per germline, CDR1 LGHNA and CDR2 YSLEER. V dropped 0 bases and J dropped 1 base, with 10 bases sitting between them. CDR3 nucleotides: TGCGCCAGCAGCCAAGATGCGGGGGGGAGCAATCAGCCCCAGCATTTT. Translated, it gives CASSQDAGGSNQPQHF.

This clonotype was seen at least ten times. This chain connects TRBV5-1 to TRBJ1-1; D gene unclear. The CDR3 covers 13 residues. The germline V gene has CDR1 SGHRS and CDR2 YFSETQ. Trimming took 1 base from V and 1 from J, leaving 5 bases between them. The CDR3 sequence: CASSLMANTEAFF. The CDR3 region has the DNA TGCGCCAGCAGCTTGATGGCGAACACTGAAGCTTTCTTT. Together with reference TRBV5-1 and TRBJ1-1, the CDR3 gives the full variable domain: KAGVTQTPRYLIKTRGQQVTLSCSPISGHRSVSWYQQTPGQGLQFLFEYFSETQRNKGNFPGRFSGRQFSNSRSEMNVSTLELGDSALYLCASSLMANTEAFFGQGTRLTVV.

This rearrangement joins TRBV12-3 or TRBV12-4 to TRBJ1-1; 7 positions agree with TRBD1. Germline trimming cut 7 bases from V and 10 bases from J; bases unmatched to any gene: 9. The CDR3 covers 12 residues. As DNA, the CDR3 is TGTGCCAGCACCACCTGGCCAGGGGGAGCTTTCTTT. This encodes CASTTWPGGAFF.

Worth noting for this clonotype: A junction end diverges from the germline sequence, so it may reflect a read error. The chain couples TRBV5-1 to TRBJ2-1, with 7 bases aligning to TRBD2. Germline V gives CDR1 SGHRS, CDR2 YFSETQ. The CDR3 spans 13 residues. The CDR3 sequence: CASSLEVIGRLDF. CDR3 DNA sequence: TGCGCCAGCAGCTTGGAGGTAATCGGGAGGTTGGACTTC.

Ten or more counts support this clonotype. The J gene is TRBJ2-7, the V gene TRBV7-8; tentatively, D is TRBD2 (5 bases). This CDR3 is 16 amino acids long. V was clipped by 3 bases and J by 3 bases, with 18 bases between them. The germline V gene encodes CDR1 SGHVS and CDR2 FQNEAQ. CDR3 in DNA: TGTGCCAGCAGCTTCCCAGCGGAGACCCTCAACTACGAGCAGTACTTC. Its protein product is CASSFPAETLNYEQYF.

V is TRBV14 and J is TRBJ2-5; D gene uncertain. The CDR3 totals 14 residues. The V gene's germline CDR1 is SGHDN and CDR2 FVKESK. V gave up 4 bases and J gave up 5 bases, with 14 bases separating them. The CDR3 reads CASSLVQSVETQYF. The CDR3 nucleotides read TGTGCCAGCAGCCTCGTGCAATCGGTCGAGACCCAGTACTTC.

V is TRBV7-6 and J is TRBJ1-1, with 7 nucleotides matching TRBD1. The V segment lost 5 bases and the J segment 1 base; nucleotides outside the gene matches: 7. The germline gives CDR1 SGHVS, CDR2 FNYEAQ. The length of the CDR3 is 15 residues. CDR3 sequence: CASSPRGRQNTEAFF. Here the CDR3 DNA reads TGTGCCAGCAGCCCGAGGGGGCGGCAGAACACTGAAGCTTTCTTT.

The J gene is TRBJ2-7, the V gene TRBV29-1; D possibly corresponds to TRBD1 (6 bases). Looked up from germline, CDR1 is SQVTM and CDR2 is ANQGSEA. V was shortened by 4 bases and J by 2 bases, with 15 bases between the two germline ends. The length of the CDR3 is 14 residues. The CDR3 DNA reads as TGCAGCGTTGCTTCCAGCAGGGGCGCCTACGAGCAGTACTTC. It yields the protein CSVASSRGAYEQYF.

The chain joins TRBV12-3 or TRBV12-4 to TRBJ2-1; D perhaps matches TRBD1 (6 bases). V was clipped by 6 bases and J by 4 bases, with 13 bases between them. The CDR3 runs 14 residues. The CDR3 sequence: CASSRSGQYNEQFF. The CDR3, as DNA: TGTGCCAGCAGCCGATCAGGACAGTACAATGAGCAGTTCTTC.

The sample holds a few counts of this clonotype. The rearrangement joins TRBV7-9 to TRBJ2-1, with a possible D match to TRBD2 (6 bases). Per germline, CDR1 SEHNR and CDR2 FQNEAQ (reference sequence). V lost 4 bases and J 1 base, leaving 17 bases between the germline ends. The CDR3 is 17 residues long. The CDR3 DNA reads as TGTGCCAGCAGCTACGGGACTCCCTTGAGTTCCTACAATGAGCAGTTCTTC. Amino acids: CASSYGTPLSSYNEQFF.

This clonotype was picked up many times. This chain links TRBV6-1 with TRBJ2-5; D may be TRBD1 (5 bases). V lost 6 bases and J 4 bases, leaving 21 bases between the germline ends. CDR3 length: 16 amino acids. Germline CDR1 is MNHNS and CDR2 is SASEGT. The CDR3 DNA reads TGTGCCAGCAGCGACCTGACAGTACACCTTGGAGAGACCCAGTACTTC. This gives the protein CASSDLTVHLGETQYF.

This clonotype was picked up many times. The CDR3 coding sequence is TGTGCCAGCTCTCAACAGGGGAGCAATCAGCCCCAGCATTTT. Protein: CASSQQGSNQPQHF. The V call is TRBV3-1, the J call TRBJ1-5; 7 positions agree with TRBD1. The V segment lost 8 bases and the J segment 1 base; nucleotides outside the gene matches: 5. The CDR3 loop spans 14 amino acids. Germline V gives CDR1 LGHDT, CDR2 YNNKEL (reference sequence).

This clonotype came up a few times. The rearrangement uses TRBV10-3 and TRBJ2-7; D unclear. The V end lost 2 bases, the J end lost 2 bases, and 13 bases lay between the germline ends. The CDR3 sequence is 15 residues long. Germline CDR1 ENHRY, CDR2 SYGVKD. The CDR3 sequence: CAISERLGTPYEQYF. The CDR3, as DNA: TGTGCCATCAGTGAGAGGTTGGGCACCCCCTACGAGCAGTACTTC.

This clonotype was seen ten or more times. The J gene is TRBJ1-2, the V gene TRBV3-1, with a weak D call TRBD1 (5 bases). The CDR3 totals 13 residues. The ends were cut back, 1 base at V and 8 bases at J, with 11 bases in the middle. Germline lookup yields CDR1 LGHDT and CDR2 YNNKEL (reference sequence). The CDR3 bases are TGTGCCAGCAGCCAAGGGTTCGAGGGGGGCTACACCTTC. It translates to CASSQGFEGGYTF.

This clonotype was seen many times. The chain carries TRBV12-3 or TRBV12-4 and TRBJ1-2; D might be TRBD1 (5 bases). The CDR3 extends over 15 amino acids. Trimming removed 0 bases at V and 3 bases at J, with 11 bases between. The DNA of the CDR3 is TGTGCCAGCAGTTTAGCGGTCGGGGCCTACTATGGCTACACCTTC. It yields the protein CASSLAVGAYYGYTF.

This clonotype was recorded at least ten times. The chain employs TRBV4-3 and TRBJ2-7; tentatively, D is TRBD1 or TRBD2 (6 bases each). Germline loops: CDR1 LGHNA, CDR2 YSLEER. This CDR3 has 15 residues. V lost 2 bases and J lost 1, with 12 bases in between. The CDR3 coding sequence is TGCGCCAGCAGCCAAACCAGGGGAGGATCCTACGAGCAGTACTTC. Encoded protein: CASSQTRGGSYEQYF.

The V and J genes are TRBV10-3 and TRBJ2-7, with 9 nucleotides matching TRBD1. The J segment lost 0 bases and the V segment lost 4 bases, leaving 1 base of the junction unmatched. This CDR3 comprises 14 residues. Germline values: CDR1 ENHRY, CDR2 SYGVKD. The CDR3 region is CAISGQGGSYEQYF. The CDR3 DNA follows: TGTGCCATCAGTGGACAGGGGGGCTCCTACGAGCAGTACTTC.

The V and J genes are TRBV7-3 and TRBJ2-3; TRBD2 is a possible D gene (6 bases). The CDR3 is made up of 16 amino acids. Germline V lookup: CDR1 SGHTA, CDR2 FQGTGA. Trimming removed 4 bases at V and 0 bases at J, with 14 bases between. CDR3 sequence: CASSSGLVASTDTQYF. The CDR3 nucleotides read TGTGCCAGCAGCTCGGGACTGGTCGCTAGCACAGATACGCAGTATTTT.

This clonotype has more than one count but fewer than ten. The V call is TRBV3-1, the J call TRBJ1-2; no clear D gene. Germline V gene lookup returns CDR1 LGHDT and CDR2 YNNKEL (reference sequence). This CDR3 has 16 residues. V lost 1 base and J lost 0, with 12 bases in between. CDR3 DNA sequence: TGTGCCAGCAGCCAAGGAGACTCAAGGTCTAACTATGGCTACACCTTC. It specifies CASSQGDSRSNYGYTF.

The chain joins TRBV5-6 to TRBJ1-5, with D hard to call. From germline, CDR1 is SGHDT and CDR2 YYEEEE. This CDR3 contains 14 residues. V gave up 2 bases and J gave up 2 bases, with 8 bases separating them. The CDR3 nucleotides are TGTGCCAGCAGCTTTCGTGTCGGCAATCAGCCCCAGCATTTT. Translated, it gives CASSFRVGNQPQHF.

This clonotype was counted ten times or more. J is TRBJ2-7 and V is TRBV6-1; TRBD2 matches 7 bases. The CDR3 spans 13 residues. Trimming at V came to 8 bases and at J to 0 bases, leaving 4 bases not matched to a gene. Germline V gene lookup returns CDR1 MNHNS and CDR2 SASEGT. This CDR3 is CASEGGSSYEQYF. In DNA form, the CDR3 reads TGTGCCAGCGAAGGCGGGAGCTCCTACGAGCAGTACTTC.

This clonotype has more than one count but fewer than ten. The chain combines TRBV11-2 with TRBJ2-7; no firm D call. The CDR3 contains 11 residues. The germline V gene encodes CDR1 SGHAT and CDR2 FQNNGV. V shed 4 bases and J shed 12 bases, with 13 bases lying between them. CDR3 in DNA: TGTGCCAGCAGCTCACTCCAGGAGACGTACTTC. Translation gives CASSSLQETYF.

This clonotype was seen repeatedly, ten times or more. The chain employs TRBV12-3 or TRBV12-4 and TRBJ2-3, with 14 bases fitting TRBD2. V dropped 5 bases and J dropped 0; count of bases not matched to a gene: 7. This CDR3 has 18 amino acids. In nucleotides, the CDR3 is TGTGCCAGCAGTCTGGGACTAGCGGGGGACCTTAGCACAGATACGCAGTATTTT. Residues: CASSLGLAGDLSTDTQYF.